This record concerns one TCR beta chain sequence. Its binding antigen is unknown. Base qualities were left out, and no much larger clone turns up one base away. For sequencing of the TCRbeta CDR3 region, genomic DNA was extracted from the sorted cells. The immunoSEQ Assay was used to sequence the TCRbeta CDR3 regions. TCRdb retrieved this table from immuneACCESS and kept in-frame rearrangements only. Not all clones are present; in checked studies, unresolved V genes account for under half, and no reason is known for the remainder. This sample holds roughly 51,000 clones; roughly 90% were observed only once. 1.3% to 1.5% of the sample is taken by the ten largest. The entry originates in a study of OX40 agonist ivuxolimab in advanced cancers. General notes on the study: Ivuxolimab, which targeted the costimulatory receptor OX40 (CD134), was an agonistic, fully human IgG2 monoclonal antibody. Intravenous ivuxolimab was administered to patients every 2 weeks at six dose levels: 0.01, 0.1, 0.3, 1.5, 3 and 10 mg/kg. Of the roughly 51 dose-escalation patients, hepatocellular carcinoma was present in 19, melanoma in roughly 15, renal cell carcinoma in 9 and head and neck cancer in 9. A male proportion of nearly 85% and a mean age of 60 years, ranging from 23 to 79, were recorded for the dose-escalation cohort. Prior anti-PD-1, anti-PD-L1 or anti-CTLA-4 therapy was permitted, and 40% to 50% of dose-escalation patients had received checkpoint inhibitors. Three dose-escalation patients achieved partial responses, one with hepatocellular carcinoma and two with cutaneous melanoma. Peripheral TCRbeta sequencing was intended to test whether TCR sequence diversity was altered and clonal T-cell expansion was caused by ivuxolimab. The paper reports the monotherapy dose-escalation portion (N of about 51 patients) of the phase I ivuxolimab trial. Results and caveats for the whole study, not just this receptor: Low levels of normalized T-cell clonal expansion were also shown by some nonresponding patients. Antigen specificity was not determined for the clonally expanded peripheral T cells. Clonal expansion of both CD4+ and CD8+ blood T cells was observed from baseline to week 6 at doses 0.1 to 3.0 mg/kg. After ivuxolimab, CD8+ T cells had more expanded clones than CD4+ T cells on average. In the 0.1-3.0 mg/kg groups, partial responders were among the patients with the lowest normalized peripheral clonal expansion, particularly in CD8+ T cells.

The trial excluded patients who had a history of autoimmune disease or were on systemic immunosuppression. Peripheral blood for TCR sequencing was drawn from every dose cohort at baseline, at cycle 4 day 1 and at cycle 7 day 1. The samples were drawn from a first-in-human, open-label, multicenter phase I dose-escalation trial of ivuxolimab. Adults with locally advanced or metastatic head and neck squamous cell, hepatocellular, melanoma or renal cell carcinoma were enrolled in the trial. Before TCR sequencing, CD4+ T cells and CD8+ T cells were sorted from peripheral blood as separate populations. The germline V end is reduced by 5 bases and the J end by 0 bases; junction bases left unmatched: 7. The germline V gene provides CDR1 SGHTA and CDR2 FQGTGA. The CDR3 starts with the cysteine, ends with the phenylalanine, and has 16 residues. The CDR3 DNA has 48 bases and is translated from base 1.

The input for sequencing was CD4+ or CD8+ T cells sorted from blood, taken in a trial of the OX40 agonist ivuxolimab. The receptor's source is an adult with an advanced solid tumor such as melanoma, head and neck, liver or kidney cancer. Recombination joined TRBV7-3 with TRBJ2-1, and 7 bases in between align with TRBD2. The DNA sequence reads TGTGCCAGCAGCCCCGAAGCGGGGAGCTCCTACAATGAGCAGTTCTTC. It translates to CASSPEAGSSYNEQFF.